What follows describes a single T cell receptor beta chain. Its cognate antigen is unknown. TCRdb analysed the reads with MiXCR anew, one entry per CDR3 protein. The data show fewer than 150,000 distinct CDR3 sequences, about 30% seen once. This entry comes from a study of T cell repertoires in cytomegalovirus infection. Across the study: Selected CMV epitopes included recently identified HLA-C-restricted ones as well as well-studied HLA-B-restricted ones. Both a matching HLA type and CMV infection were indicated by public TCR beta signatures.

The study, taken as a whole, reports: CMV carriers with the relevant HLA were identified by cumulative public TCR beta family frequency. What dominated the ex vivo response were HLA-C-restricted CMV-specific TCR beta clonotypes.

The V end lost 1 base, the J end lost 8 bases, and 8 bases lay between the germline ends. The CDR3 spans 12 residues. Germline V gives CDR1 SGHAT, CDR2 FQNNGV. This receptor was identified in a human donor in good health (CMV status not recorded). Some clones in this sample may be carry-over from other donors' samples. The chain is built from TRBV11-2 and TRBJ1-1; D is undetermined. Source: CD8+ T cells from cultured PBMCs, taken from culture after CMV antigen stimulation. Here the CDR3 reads CASSLVAGEAFF. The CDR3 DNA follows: TGTGCCAGCAGCTTAGTGGCGGGGGAAGCTTTCTTT.